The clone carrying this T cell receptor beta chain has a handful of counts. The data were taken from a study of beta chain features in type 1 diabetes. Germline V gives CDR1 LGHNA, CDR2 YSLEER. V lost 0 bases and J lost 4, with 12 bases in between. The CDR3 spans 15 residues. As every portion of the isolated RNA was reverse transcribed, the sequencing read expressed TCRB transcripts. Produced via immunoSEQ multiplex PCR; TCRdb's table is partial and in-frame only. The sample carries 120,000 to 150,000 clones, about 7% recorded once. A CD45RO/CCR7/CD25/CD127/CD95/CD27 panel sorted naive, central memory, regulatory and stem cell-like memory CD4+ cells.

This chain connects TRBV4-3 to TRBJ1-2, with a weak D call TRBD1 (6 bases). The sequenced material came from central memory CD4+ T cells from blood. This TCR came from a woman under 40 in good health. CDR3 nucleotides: TGCGCCAGCAGCCAAGATCATCAGGGGAGCTATGGCTACACCTTC. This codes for CASSQDHQGSYGYTF.